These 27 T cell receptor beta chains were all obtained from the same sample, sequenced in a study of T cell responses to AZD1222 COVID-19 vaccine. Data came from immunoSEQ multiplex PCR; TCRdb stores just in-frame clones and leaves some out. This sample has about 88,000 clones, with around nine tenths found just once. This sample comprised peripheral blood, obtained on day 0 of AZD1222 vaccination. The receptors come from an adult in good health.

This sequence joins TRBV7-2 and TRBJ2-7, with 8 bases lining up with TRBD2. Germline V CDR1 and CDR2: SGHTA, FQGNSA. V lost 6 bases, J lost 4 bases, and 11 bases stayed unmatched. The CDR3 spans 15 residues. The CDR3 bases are TGTGCCAGCAGAAATAACGGCGGGGGGTGGTACGAGCAGTACTTC. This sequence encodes CASRNNGGGWYEQYF.

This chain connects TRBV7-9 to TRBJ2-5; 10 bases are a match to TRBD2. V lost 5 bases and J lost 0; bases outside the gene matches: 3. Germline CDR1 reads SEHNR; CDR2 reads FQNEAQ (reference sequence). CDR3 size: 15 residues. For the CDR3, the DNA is TGTGCCAGCAGCCATAGCGGGGGGTACCAAGAGACCCAGTACTTC. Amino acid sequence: CASSHSGGYQETQYF.

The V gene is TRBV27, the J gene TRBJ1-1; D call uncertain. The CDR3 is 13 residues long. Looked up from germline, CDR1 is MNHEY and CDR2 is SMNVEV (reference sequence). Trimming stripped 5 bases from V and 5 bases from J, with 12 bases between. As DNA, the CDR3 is TGTGCCAGCAGTACCAGTCGAGGAACTGAAGCTTTCTTT. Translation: CASSTSRGTEAFF.

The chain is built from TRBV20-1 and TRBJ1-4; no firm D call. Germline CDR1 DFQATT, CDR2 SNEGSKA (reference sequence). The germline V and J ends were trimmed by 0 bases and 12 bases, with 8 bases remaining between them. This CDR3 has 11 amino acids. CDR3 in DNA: TGCAGTGCTAGAGATCACCAGGAACTGTTTTTT. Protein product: CSARDHQELFF.

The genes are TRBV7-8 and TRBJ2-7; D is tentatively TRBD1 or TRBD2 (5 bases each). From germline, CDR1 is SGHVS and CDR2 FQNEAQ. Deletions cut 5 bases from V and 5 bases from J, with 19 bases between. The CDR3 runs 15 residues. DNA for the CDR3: TGTGCCAGCAGCGTCAGAGAGGGGTATGAAAACGAGCAGTACTTC. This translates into CASSVREGYENEQYF.

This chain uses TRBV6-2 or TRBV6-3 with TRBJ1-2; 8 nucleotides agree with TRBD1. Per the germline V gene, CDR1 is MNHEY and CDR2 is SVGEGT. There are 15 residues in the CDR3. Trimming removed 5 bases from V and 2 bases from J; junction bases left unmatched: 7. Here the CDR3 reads CASSDTGGDNYGYTF. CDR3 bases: TGTGCCAGCAGTGACACAGGGGGTGACAACTATGGCTACACCTTC.

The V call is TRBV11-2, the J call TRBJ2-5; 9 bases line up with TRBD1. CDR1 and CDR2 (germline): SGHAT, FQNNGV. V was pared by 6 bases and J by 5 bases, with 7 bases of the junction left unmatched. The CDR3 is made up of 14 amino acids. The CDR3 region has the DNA TGTGCCAGCAGGACTAACAGGGGGCGCGAGACCCAGTACTTC. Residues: CASRTNRGRETQYF.

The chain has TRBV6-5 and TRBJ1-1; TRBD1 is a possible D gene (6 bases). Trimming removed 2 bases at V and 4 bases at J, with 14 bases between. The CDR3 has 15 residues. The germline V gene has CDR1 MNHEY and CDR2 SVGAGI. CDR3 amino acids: CASSYEHRVTTEAFF. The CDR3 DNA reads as TGTGCCAGCAGTTACGAACACAGGGTAACCACTGAAGCTTTCTTT.

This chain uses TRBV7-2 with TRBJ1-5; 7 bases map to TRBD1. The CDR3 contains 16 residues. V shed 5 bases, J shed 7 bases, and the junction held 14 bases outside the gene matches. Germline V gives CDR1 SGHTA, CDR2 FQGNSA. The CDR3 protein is CASSVQTGPSSQPQHF. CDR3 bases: TGTGCCAGCAGCGTGCAGACAGGGCCCTCTAGCCAGCCCCAGCATTTT.

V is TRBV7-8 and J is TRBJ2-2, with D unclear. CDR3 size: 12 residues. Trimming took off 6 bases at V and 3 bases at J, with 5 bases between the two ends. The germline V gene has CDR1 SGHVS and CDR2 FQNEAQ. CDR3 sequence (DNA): TGTGCCAGCAGTCGATACACCGGGGAGCTGTTTTTT. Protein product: CASSRYTGELFF.

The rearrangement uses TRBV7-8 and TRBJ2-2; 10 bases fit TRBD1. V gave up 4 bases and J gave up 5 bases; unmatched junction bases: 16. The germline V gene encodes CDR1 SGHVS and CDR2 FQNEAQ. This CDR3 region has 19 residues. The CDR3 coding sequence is TGTGCCAGCAGCTCGAAACGGACAGGGGGAATTTTCAGGACCGGGGAGCTGTTTTTT. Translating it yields CASSSKRTGGIFRTGELFF.

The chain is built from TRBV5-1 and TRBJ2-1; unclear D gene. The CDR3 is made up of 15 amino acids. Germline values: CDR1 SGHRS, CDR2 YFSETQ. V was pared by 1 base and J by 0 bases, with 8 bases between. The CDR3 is CASSLTDSSYNEQFF. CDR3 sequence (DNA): TGCGCCAGCAGCTTGACAGATAGCTCCTACAATGAGCAGTTCTTC.

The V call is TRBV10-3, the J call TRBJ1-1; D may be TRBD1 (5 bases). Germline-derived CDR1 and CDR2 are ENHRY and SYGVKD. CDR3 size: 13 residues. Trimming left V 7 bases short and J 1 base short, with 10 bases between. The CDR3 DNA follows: TGTGCCATCACTCTCGGGACGAACACTGAAGCTTTCTTT. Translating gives CAITLGTNTEAFF.

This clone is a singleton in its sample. The CDR3 bases are TGTGCCACCCAGGGCGAGCGGACTAGCGGGACGAATGAGCAGTTCTTC. Translation: CATQGERTSGTNEQFF. This chain connects TRBV10-3 to TRBJ2-1, with TRBD2 matching over 12 bases. Germline values: CDR1 ENHRY, CDR2 SYGVKD. CDR3 length: 16 amino acids. Losses at the gene ends were 10 bases for V and 7 bases for J; bases not matched to a gene: 14.

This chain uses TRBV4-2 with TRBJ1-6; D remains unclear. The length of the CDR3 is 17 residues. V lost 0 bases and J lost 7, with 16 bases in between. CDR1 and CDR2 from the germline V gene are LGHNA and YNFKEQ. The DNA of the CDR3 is TGTGCCAGCAGCCAAGATTCGGAGGCGAGGGCAAATTCACCCCTCCACTTT. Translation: CASSQDSEARANSPLHF.

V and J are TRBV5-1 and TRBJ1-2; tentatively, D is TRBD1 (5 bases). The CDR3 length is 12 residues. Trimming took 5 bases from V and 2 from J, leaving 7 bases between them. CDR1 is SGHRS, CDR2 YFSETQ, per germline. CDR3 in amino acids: CASRTDNYGYTF. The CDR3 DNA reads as TGCGCCAGCAGGACAGACAACTATGGCTACACCTTC.

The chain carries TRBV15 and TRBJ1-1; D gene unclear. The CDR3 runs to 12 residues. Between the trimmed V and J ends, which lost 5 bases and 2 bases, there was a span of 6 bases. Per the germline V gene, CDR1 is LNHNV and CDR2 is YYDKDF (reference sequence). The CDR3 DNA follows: TGTGCCACCAGCGCGGCCAACACTGAAGCTTTCTTT. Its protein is CATSAANTEAFF.

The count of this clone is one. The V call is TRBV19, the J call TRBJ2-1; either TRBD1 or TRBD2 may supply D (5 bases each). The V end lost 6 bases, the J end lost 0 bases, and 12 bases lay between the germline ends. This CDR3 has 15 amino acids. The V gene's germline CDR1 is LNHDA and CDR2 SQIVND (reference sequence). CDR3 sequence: CASRVGELSYNEQFF. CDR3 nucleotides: TGTGCCAGTAGAGTGGGGGAACTCTCCTACAATGAGCAGTTCTTC.

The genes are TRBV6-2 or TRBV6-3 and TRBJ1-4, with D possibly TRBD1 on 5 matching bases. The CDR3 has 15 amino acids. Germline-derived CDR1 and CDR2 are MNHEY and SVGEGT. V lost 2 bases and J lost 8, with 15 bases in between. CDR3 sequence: CASSYADTQGEKLFF. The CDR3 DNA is TGTGCCAGCAGTTACGCGGACACACAAGGCGAAAAACTGTTTTTT.

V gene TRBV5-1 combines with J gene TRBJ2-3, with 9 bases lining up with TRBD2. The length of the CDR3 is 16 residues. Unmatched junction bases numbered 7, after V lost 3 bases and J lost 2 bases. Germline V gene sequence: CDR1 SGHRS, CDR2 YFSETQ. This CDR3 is CASSSTRTSVTDTQYF. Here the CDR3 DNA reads TGCGCCAGCAGCTCGACCCGGACTAGCGTCACAGATACGCAGTATTTT. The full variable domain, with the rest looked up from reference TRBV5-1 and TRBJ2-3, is KAGVTQTPRYLIKTRGQQVTLSCSPISGHRSVSWYQQTPGQGLQFLFEYFSETQRNKGNFPGRFSGRQFSNSRSEMNVSTLELGDSALYLCASSSTRTSVTDTQYFGPGTRLTVL.

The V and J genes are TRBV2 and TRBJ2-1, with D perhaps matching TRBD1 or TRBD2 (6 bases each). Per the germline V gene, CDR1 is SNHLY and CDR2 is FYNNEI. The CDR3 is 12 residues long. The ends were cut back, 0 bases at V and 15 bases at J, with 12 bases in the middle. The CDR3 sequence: CASSEALGGLFF. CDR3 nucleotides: TGTGCCAGCAGTGAAGCCCTGGGGGGCCTGTTCTTC.

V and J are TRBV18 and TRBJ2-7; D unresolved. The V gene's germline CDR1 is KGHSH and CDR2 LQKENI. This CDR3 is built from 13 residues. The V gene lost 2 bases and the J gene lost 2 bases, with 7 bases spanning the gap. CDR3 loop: CASSPGATYEQYF. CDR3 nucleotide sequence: TGTGCCAGCTCACCAGGAGCGACCTACGAGCAGTACTTC.

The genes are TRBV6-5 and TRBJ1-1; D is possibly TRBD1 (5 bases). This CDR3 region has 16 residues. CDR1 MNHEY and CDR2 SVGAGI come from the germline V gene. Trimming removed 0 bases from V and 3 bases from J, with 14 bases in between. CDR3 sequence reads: CASSYSTAGSYTEAFF. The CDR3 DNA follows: TGTGCCAGCAGTTACTCGACGGCAGGGTCGTACACTGAAGCTTTCTTT.

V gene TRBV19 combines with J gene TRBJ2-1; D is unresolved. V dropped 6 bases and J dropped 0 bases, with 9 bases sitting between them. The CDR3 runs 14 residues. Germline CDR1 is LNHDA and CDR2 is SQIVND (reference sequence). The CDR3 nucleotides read TGTGCCAGTAGGCCAAGAGACTCCTACAATGAGCAGTTCTTC. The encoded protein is CASRPRDSYNEQFF.

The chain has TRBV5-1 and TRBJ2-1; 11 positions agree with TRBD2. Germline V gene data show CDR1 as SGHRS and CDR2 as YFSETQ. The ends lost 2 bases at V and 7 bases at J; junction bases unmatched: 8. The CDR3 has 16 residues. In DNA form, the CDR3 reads TGCGCCAGCAGCTTAACTAGCGGGAGCGAGGGGAATGAGCAGTTCTTC. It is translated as CASSLTSGSEGNEQFF.

CDR3 sequence: CASSPIPNTEAFF. The CDR3 region has the DNA TGTGCCAGCAGCCCTATCCCGAACACTGAAGCTTTCTTT. The chain joins TRBV7-9 to TRBJ1-1; D gene unclear. Trimming left V 5 bases short and J 1 base short, with 8 bases between. The CDR3 totals 13 residues. Germline V gene lookup returns CDR1 SEHNR and CDR2 FQNEAQ (reference sequence).

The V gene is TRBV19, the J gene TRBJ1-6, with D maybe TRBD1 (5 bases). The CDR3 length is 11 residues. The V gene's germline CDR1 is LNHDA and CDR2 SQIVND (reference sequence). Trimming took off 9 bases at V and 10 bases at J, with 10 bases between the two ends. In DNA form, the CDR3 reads TGTGCCAGCGGGGGGGGATCACCCCTCCACTTT. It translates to CASGGGSPLHF.